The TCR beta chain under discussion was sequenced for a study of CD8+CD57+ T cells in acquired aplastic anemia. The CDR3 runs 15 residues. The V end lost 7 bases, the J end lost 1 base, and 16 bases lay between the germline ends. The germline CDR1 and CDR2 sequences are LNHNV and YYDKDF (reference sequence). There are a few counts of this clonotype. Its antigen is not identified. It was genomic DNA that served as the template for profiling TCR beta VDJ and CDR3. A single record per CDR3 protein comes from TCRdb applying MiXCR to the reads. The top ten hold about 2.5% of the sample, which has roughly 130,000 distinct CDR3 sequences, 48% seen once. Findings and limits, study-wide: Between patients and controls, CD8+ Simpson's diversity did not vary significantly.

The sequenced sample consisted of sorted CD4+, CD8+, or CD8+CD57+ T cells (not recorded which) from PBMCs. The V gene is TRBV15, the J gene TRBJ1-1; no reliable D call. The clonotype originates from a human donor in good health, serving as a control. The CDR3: CATTPQGLPNTEAFF. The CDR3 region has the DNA TGTGCCACCACACCGCAAGGGTTGCCGAACACTGAAGCTTTCTTT.